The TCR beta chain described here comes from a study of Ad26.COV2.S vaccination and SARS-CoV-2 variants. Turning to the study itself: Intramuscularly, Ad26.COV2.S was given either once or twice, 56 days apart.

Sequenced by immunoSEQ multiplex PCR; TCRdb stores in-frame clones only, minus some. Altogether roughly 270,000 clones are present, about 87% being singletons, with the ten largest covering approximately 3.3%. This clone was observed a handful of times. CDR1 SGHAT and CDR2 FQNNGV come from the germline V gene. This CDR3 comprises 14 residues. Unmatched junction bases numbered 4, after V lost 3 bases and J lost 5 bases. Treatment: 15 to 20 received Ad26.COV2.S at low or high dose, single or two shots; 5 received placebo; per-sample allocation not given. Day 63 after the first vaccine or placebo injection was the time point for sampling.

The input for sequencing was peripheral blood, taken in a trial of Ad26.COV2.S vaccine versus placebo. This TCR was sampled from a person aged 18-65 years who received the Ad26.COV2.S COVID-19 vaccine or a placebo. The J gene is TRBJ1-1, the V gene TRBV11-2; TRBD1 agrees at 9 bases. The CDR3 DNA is TGTGCCAGCAGCTTTAGGGACAGGGTAACTGAAGCTTTCTTT. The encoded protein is CASSFRDRVTEAFF.